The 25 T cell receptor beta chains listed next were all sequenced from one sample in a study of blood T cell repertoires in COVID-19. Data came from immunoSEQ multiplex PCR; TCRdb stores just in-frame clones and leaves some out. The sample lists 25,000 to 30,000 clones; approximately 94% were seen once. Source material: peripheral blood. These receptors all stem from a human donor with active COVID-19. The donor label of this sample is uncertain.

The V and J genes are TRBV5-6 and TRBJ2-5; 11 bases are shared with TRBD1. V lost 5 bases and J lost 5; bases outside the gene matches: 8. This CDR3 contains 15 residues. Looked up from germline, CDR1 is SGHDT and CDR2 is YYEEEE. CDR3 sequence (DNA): TGTGCCAGCAGTAAGGACAGGGGGCGCGTGGAGACCCAGTACTTC. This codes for CASSKDRGRVETQYF.

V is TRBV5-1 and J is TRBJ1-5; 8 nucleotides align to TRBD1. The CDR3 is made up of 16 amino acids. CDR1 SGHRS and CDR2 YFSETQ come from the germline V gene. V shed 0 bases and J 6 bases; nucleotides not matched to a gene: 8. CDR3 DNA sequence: TGCGCCAGCAGCTTGGGAACGGACAGGGAAGGTCAGCCCCAGCATTTT. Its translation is CASSLGTDREGQPQHF. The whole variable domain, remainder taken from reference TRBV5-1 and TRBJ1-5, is KAGVTQTPRYLIKTRGQQVTLSCSPISGHRSVSWYQQTPGQGLQFLFEYFSETQRNKGNFPGRFSGRQFSNSRSEMNVSTLELGDSALYLCASSLGTDREGQPQHFGDGTRLSIL.

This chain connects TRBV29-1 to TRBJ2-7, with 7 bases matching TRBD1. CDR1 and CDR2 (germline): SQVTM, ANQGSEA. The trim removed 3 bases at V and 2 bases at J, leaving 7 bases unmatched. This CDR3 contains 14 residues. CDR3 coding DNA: TGCAGCGTTGACCCCGGGACAGAGACCTACGAGCAGTACTTC. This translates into CSVDPGTETYEQYF.

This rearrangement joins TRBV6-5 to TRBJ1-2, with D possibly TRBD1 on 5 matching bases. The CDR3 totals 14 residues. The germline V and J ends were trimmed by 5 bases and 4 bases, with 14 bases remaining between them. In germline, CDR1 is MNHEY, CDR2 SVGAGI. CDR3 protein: CASSTRQLFYGYTF. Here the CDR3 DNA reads TGTGCCAGCAGTACCCGACAGCTATTCTATGGCTACACCTTC.

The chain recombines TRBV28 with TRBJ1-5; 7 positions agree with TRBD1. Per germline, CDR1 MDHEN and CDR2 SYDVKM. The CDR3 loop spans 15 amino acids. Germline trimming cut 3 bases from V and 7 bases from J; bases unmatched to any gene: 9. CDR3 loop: CASSFLGQGEQPQHF. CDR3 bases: TGTGCCAGCAGTTTTCTTGGGCAGGGGGAACAGCCCCAGCATTTT.

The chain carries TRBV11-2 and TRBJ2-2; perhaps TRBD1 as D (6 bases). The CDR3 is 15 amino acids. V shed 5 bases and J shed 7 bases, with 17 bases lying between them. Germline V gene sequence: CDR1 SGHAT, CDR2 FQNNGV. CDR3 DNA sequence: TGTGCCAGCAGCCCCTACTATGGGGGCCACGGGGAGCTGTTTTTT. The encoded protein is CASSPYYGGHGELFF.

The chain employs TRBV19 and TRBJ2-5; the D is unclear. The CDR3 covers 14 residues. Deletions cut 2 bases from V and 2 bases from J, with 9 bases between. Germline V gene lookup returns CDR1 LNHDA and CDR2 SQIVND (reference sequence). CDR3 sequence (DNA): TGTGCCAGTAGTATATCTGCAGGACAAGAGACCCAGTACTTC. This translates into CASSISAGQETQYF.

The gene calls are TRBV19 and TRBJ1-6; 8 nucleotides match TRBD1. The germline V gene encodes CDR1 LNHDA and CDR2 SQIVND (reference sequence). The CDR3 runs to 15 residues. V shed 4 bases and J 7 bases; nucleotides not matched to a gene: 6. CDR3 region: CASSRSRDRNSPLHF. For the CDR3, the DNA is TGTGCCAGTAGTAGGAGCCGGGACAGGAATTCACCCCTCCACTTT.

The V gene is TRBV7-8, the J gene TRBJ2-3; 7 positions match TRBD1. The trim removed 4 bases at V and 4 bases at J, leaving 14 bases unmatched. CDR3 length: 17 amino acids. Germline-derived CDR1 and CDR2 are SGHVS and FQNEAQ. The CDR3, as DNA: TGTGCCAGCAGCTCGAGGACAGGCAGCGTCCCGGCAGATACGCAGTATTTT. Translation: CASSSRTGSVPADTQYF. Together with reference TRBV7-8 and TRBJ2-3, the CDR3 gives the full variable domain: GAGVSQSPRYKVAKRGQDVALRCDPISGHVSLFWYQQALGQGPEFLTYFQNEAQLDKSGLPSDRFFAERPEGSVSTLKIQRTQQEDSAVYLCASSSRTGSVPADTQYFGPGTRLTVL.

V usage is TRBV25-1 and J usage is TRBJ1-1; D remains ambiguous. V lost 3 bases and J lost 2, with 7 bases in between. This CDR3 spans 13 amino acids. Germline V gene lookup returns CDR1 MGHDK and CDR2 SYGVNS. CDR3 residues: CASSEWPNTEAFF. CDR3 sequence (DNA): TGTGCCAGCAGTGAGTGGCCAAACACTGAAGCTTTCTTT. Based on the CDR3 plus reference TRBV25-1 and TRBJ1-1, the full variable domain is EADIYQTPRYLVIGTGKKITLECSQTMGHDKMYWYQQDPGMELHLIHYSYGVNSTEKGDLSSESTVSRIRTEHFPLTLESARPSHTSQYLCASSEWPNTEAFFGQGTRLTVV.

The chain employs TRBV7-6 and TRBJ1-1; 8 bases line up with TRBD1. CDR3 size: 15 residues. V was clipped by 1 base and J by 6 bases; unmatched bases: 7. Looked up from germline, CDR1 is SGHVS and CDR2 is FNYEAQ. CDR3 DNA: TGTGCCAGCAGCTTAGGACTGACAGGGGTCGCTGAAGCTTTCTTT. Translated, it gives CASSLGLTGVAEAFF.

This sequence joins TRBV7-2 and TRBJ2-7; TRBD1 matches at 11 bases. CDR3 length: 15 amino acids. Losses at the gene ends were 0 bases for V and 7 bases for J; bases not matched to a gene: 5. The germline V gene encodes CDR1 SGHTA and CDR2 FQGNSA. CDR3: CASSLAPGQGDEQYF. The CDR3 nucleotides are TGTGCCAGCAGCTTAGCTCCGGGACAGGGGGATGAGCAGTACTTC.

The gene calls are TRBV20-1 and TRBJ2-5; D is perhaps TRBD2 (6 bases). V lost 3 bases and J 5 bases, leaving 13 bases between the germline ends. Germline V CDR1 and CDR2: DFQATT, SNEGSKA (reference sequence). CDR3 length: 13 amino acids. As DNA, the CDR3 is TGCAGTGCTAGTAGACTAGAGCTTGAGACCCAGTACTTC. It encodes CSASRLELETQYF.

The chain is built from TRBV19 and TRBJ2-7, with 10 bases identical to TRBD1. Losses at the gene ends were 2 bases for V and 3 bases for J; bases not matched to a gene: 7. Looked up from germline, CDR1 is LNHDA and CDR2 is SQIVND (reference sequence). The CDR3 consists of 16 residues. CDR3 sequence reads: CASSIPQTGGLYEQYF. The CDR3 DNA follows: TGTGCCAGTAGTATACCCCAGACAGGGGGCCTCTACGAGCAGTACTTC.

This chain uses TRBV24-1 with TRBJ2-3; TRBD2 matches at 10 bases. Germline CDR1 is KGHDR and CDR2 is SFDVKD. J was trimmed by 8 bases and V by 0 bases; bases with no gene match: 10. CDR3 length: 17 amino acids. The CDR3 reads CATSDLTASSGSGTQYF. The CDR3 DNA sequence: TGTGCCACCAGTGATTTGACGGCGTCTAGCGGGAGCGGTACGCAGTATTTT.

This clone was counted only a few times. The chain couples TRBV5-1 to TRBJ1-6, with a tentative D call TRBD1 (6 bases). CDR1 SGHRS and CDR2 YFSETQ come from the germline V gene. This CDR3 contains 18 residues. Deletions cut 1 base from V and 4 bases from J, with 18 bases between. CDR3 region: CASSLRQAAGLYNSPLHF. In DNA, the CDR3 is TGCGCCAGCAGCTTGCGACAGGCGGCGGGTCTGTATAATTCACCCCTCCACTTT. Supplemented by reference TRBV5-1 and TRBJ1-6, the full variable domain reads KAGVTQTPRYLIKTRGQQVTLSCSPISGHRSVSWYQQTPGQGLQFLFEYFSETQRNKGNFPGRFSGRQFSNSRSEMNVSTLELGDSALYLCASSLRQAAGLYNSPLHFGNGTRLTVT.

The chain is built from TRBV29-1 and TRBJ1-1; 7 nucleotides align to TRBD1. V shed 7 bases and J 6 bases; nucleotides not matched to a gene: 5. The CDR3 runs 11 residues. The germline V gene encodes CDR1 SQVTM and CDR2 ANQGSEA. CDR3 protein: CSGRQGAEAFF. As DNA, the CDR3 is TGCAGCGGCAGACAGGGCGCTGAAGCTTTCTTT.

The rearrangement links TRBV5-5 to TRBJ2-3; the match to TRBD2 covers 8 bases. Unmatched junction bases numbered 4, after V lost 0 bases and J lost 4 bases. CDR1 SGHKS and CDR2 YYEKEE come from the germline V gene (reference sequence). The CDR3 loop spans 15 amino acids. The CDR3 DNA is TGTGCCAGCAGCTTGGTGGCGGGAGGAGCAGATACGCAGTATTTT. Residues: CASSLVAGGADTQYF.

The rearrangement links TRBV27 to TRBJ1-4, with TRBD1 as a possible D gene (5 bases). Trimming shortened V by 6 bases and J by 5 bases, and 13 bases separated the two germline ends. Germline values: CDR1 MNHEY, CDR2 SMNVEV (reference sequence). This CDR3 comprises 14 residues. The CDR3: CASRPGGNNEKLFF. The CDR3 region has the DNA TGTGCCAGCAGACCCGGGGGGAACAATGAAAAACTGTTTTTT.

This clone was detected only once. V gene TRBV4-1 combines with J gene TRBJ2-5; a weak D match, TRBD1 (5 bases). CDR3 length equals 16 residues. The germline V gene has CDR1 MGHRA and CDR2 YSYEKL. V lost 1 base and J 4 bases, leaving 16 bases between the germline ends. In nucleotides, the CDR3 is TGCGCCAGCAGCCAAGGGGGCGGAGATTTTAGAGAGACCCAGTACTTC. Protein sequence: CASSQGGGDFRETQYF.

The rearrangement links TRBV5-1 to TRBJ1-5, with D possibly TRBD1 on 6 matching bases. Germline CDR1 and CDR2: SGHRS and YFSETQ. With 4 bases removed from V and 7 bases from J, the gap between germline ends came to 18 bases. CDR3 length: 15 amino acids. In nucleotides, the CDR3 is TGCGCCAGCAGCCCCGGACAGTCGGTTAACCAGCCCCAGCATTTT. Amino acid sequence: CASSPGQSVNQPQHF. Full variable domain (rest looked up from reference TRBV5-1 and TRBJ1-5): KAGVTQTPRYLIKTRGQQVTLSCSPISGHRSVSWYQQTPGQGLQFLFEYFSETQRNKGNFPGRFSGRQFSNSRSEMNVSTLELGDSALYLCASSPGQSVNQPQHFGDGTRLSIL.

CDR3 in amino acids: CASSERGLHEQYF. In DNA, the CDR3 is TGTGCCAGTAGTGAAAGGGGGCTCCACGAGCAGTACTTC. The chain recombines TRBV19 with TRBJ2-7; TRBD1 agrees at 7 bases. Per the germline V gene, CDR1 is LNHDA and CDR2 is SQIVND (reference sequence). The CDR3 totals 13 residues. The trim removed 5 bases at V and 5 bases at J, leaving 6 bases unmatched.

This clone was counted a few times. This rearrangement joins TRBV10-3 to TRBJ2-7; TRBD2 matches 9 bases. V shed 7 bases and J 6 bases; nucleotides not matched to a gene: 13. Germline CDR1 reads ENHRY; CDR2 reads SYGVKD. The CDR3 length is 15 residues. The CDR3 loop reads CAITPSAGGRREQYF. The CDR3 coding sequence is TGTGCCATCACCCCCAGCGCGGGAGGGCGGCGCGAGCAGTACTTC.

CDR3 DNA: TGTGCCAGCAGCCAGACAGGGGGCTACGAGCAGTACTTC. Translating it yields CASSQTGGYEQYF. The chain links TRBV6-5 to TRBJ2-7, with 9 bases aligning to TRBD1. The CDR3 contains 13 residues. Germline loops: CDR1 MNHEY, CDR2 SVGAGI. V lost 6 bases to trimming and J lost 3 bases; unmatched junction nucleotides: 3.

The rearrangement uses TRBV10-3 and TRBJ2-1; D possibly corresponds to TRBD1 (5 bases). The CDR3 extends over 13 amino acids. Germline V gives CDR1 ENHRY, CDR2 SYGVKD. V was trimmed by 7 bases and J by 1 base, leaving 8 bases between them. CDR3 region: CAINQGSYNEQFF. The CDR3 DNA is TGTGCCATCAACCAGGGATCCTACAATGAGCAGTTCTTC.